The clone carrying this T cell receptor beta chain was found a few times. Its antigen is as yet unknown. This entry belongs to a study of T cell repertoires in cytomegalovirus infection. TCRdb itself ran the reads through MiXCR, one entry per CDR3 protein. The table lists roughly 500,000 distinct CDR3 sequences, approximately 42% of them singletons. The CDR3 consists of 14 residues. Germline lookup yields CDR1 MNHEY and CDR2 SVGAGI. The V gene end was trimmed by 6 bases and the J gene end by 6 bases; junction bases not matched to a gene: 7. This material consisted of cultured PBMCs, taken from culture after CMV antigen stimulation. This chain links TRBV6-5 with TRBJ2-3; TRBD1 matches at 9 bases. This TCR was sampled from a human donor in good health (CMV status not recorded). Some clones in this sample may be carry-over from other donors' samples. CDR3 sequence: CASSRTGEADTQYF. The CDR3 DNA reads TGTGCCAGCAGCAGGACAGGGGAAGCGGATACGCAGTATTTT.